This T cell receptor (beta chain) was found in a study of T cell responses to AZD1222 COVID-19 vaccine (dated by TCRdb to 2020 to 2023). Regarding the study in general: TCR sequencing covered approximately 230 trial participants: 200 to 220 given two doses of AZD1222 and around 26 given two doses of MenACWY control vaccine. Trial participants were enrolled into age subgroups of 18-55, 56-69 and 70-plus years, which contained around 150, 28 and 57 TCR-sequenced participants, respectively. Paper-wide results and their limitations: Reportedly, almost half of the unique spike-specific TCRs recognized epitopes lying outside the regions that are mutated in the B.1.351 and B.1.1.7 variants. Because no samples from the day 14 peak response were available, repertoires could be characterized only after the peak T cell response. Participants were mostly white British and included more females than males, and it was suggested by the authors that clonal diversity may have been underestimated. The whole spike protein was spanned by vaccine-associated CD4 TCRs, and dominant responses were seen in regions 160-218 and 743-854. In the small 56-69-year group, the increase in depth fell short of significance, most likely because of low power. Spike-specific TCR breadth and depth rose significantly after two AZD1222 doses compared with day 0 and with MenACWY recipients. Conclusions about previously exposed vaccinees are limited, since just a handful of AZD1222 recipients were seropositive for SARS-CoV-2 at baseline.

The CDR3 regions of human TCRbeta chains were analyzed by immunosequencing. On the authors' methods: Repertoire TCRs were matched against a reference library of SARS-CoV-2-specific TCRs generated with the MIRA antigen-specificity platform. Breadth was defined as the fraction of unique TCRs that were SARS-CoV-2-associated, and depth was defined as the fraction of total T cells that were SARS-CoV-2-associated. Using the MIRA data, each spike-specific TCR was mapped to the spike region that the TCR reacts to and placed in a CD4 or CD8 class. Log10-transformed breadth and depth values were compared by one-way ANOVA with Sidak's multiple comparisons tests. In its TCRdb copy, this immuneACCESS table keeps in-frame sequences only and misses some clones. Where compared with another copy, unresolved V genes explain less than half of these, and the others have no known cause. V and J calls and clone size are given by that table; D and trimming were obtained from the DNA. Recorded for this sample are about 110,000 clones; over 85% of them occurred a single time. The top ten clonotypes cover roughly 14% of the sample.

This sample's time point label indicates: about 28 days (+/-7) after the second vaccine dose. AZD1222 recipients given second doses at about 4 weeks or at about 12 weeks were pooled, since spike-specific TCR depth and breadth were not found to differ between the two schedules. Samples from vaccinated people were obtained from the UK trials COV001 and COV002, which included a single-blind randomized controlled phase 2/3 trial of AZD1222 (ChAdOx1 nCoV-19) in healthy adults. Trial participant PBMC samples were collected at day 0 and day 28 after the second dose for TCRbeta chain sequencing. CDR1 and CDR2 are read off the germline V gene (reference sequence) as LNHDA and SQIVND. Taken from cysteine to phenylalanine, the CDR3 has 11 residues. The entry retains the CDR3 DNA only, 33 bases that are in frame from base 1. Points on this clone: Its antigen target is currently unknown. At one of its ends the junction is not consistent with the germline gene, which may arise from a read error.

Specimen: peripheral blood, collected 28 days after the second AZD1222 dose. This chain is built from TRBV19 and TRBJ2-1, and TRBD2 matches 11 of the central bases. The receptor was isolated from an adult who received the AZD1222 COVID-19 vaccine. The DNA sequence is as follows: TGTGCCTGTAGCGGGAGGGATGAGCAGTTCTTC. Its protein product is CACSGRDEQFF.